The 26 T cell receptor beta chains below come from one sample, sequenced in a study of T cells after yellow fever vaccination. TCRdb reprocessed the 5' RACE reads with MiXCR, giving one entry per CDR3 protein. The data show over 35,000 distinct CDR3 sequences, with around 6.4% seen just once and 10% held by the top ten. The sequences come from PBMCs, either bulk or a sorted T-cell subset (CD4+, CD8+, memory, or dextramer-sorted; not recorded which), collected 45 days after the yellow fever booster vaccination. The origin of the receptors is a man aged 30 to 45 who received the YFV17D yellow fever vaccine.

The chain has TRBV20-1 and TRBJ2-1; 11 bases line up with TRBD2. V trimming: 6 bases; J trimming: 4 bases; junction bases outside the gene matches: 11. This CDR3 has 16 amino acids. Germline V gene lookup returns CDR1 DFQATT and CDR2 SNEGSKA (reference sequence). DNA for the CDR3: TGCAGTGCGAGCGATGACTCTAGCGGGAGGTACAATGAGCAGTTCTTC. Its protein product is CSASDDSSGRYNEQFF.

This clonotype occurred a few times. V gene TRBV27 combines with J gene TRBJ2-1; the D gene is possibly TRBD2 (5 bases). V shed 8 bases and J shed 3 bases, with 8 bases lying between them. The CDR3 is 12 residues long. Germline V gene lookup returns CDR1 MNHEY and CDR2 SMNVEV (reference sequence). In DNA form, the CDR3 reads TGTGCCAGCGGGAGAGACTACAATGAGCAGTTCTTC. This translates into CASGRDYNEQFF.

This clonotype was seen ten or more times. V usage is TRBV5-1 and J usage is TRBJ2-1, with 7 bases identical to TRBD1. Germline V lookup: CDR1 SGHRS, CDR2 YFSETQ. The V gene end was trimmed by 5 bases and the J gene end by 2 bases; junction bases not matched to a gene: 7. CDR3 length: 15 residues. CDR3 residues: CASRKTGLTYNEQFF. The DNA of the CDR3 is TGCGCCAGCAGGAAGACAGGGTTGACCTACAATGAGCAGTTCTTC.

At least ten counts were recorded for this clonotype. This sequence joins TRBV5-1 and TRBJ2-1; TRBD1 agrees at 11 bases. With V trimmed by 2 bases and J by 6 bases, 1 base remained unmatched. CDR1 SGHRS and CDR2 YFSETQ come from the germline V gene. The CDR3 totals 14 residues. For the CDR3, the DNA is TGCGCCAGCAGCTTCGGGACAGGGGGCAATGAGCAGTTCTTC. Its translation is CASSFGTGGNEQFF.

This clonotype was recorded at least ten times. The chain couples TRBV5-1 to TRBJ2-2, with TRBD1 as a possible D gene (6 bases). This CDR3 is 15 amino acids long. Trimming took 0 bases from V and 7 from J, leaving 13 bases between them. Germline CDR1 reads SGHRS; CDR2 reads YFSETQ. This CDR3 is CASSLAQGEVGELFF. As DNA, the CDR3 is TGCGCCAGCAGCTTGGCACAGGGAGAGGTCGGGGAGCTGTTTTTT.

The V call is TRBV30, the J call TRBJ2-7, with TRBD2 matching over 9 bases. Trimming cost V 3 bases and J 4 bases; bases outside gene matches: 7. This CDR3 region has 14 residues. Germline loops: CDR1 GTSNPN, CDR2 SVGIG (reference sequence). CDR3 in amino acids: CAWSLAGSSYEQYF. CDR3 sequence (DNA): TGTGCCTGGAGCCTAGCGGGAAGTAGTTACGAGCAGTACTTC.

This clonotype has more than one count but fewer than ten. CDR3 bases: TGTGCCAGCAGTCGGCCCGGGAGCGGGAGGGGCAATGAGCAGTTCTTC. It specifies CASSRPGSGRGNEQFF. The rearrangement links TRBV6-2 or TRBV6-3 to TRBJ2-1; 10 positions match TRBD2. V shed 5 bases, J shed 6 bases, and the junction held 10 bases outside the gene matches. In germline, CDR1 is MNHEY, CDR2 SVGEGT. The CDR3 covers 16 residues.

This clonotype has only a few counts. The rearrangement joins TRBV6-5 to TRBJ1-1; possibly TRBD1 for D (5 bases). V gave up 0 bases and J gave up 4 bases, with 12 bases separating them. The CDR3 has 15 amino acids. Germline CDR1 and CDR2: MNHEY and SVGAGI. The CDR3 sequence: CASSYSSRGGTEAFF. CDR3 sequence (DNA): TGTGCCAGCAGTTACTCGAGTCGGGGGGGCACTGAAGCTTTCTTT.

This clonotype occurred many times. The V and J genes are TRBV5-8 and TRBJ1-3, with TRBD1 identical over 8 bases. The CDR3 runs to 16 residues. The germline CDR1 and CDR2 sequences are SGHTS and YDEGEE. Trimming removed 4 bases from V and 1 base from J; junction bases left unmatched: 7. CDR3 region: CASSGQGRGSGNTIYF. CDR3 in DNA: TGTGCCAGCAGCGGACAGGGTCGCGGATCTGGAAACACCATATATTTT.

In this sample, this clonotype turned up a few times. The chain is built from TRBV7-2 and TRBJ2-5, with a possible D match to TRBD1 (5 bases). V was shortened by 5 bases and J by 7 bases, with 23 bases between the two germline ends. The CDR3 contains 16 residues. Germline V gives CDR1 SGHTA, CDR2 FQGNSA. The CDR3 sequence is CASSPPGSRASGTQYF. DNA for the CDR3: TGTGCCAGCAGCCCTCCGGGCTCCAGGGCTTCGGGGACCCAGTACTTC.

This clonotype occurred many times. CDR3 residues: CSARAGLKPEAFF. Written as DNA, the CDR3 is TGCAGTGCTAGAGCAGGGCTAAAACCTGAAGCTTTCTTT. The chain couples TRBV20-1 to TRBJ1-1; D might be TRBD1 (5 bases). The CDR3 is 13 residues long. Germline V gene lookup returns CDR1 DFQATT and CDR2 SNEGSKA (reference sequence). V dropped 1 base and J dropped 6 bases, with 12 bases sitting between them.

This clonotype was recorded a few times. The V gene is TRBV4-3, the J gene TRBJ2-3; the D gene is possibly TRBD2 (5 bases). CDR1 and CDR2 from the germline V gene are LGHNA and YSLEER. This CDR3 is built from 15 residues. V was shortened by 0 bases and J by 5 bases, with 12 bases between the two germline ends. CDR3 loop: CASSQETTYQDTQYF. In nucleotides, the CDR3 is TGCGCCAGCAGCCAAGAGACTACATATCAAGATACGCAGTATTTT.

Ten or more counts support this clonotype. The chain combines TRBV6-4 with TRBJ2-2; D not certain. Trimming took off 0 bases at V and 0 bases at J, with 5 bases between the two ends. Germline CDR1 and CDR2: MRHNA and SNTAGT. CDR3 length: 15 residues. The CDR3 loop reads CASSDSGANTGELFF. The CDR3 DNA is TGTGCCAGCAGTGACTCGGGTGCGAACACCGGGGAGCTGTTTTTT.

The chain has TRBV9 and TRBJ2-1; TRBD2 aligns across 12 bases. Germline trimming cut 4 bases from V and 5 bases from J; bases unmatched to any gene: 10. The CDR3 loop spans 17 amino acids. CDR1 and CDR2 from the germline V gene are SGDLS and YYNGEE. For the CDR3, the DNA is TGTGCCAGCAGCCCCCCAGGAGGACTAGCGGGAAACAATGAGCAGTTCTTC. It is translated as CASSPPGGLAGNNEQFF.

The V gene is TRBV12-3 or TRBV12-4, the J gene TRBJ1-3; D unclear. The ends were cut back, 3 bases at V and 8 bases at J, with 5 bases in the middle. The CDR3 totals 11 residues. The CDR3, as DNA: TGTGCCAGCAGTTTCGGGGACACCATATATTTT. It yields the protein CASSFGDTIYF.

This clonotype was detected ten times or more. The genes are TRBV29-1 and TRBJ1-1; no definite D call. Trimming removed 3 bases from V and 0 bases from J, with 8 bases in between. Germline CDR1 SQVTM, CDR2 ANQGSEA. The CDR3 is made up of 13 amino acids. CDR3 nucleotides: TGCAGCGTTGAGAAGGCCATGAACACTGAAGCTTTCTTT. Encoded protein: CSVEKAMNTEAFF.

The chain is built from TRBV20-1 and TRBJ2-7, with TRBD1 matching over 7 bases. V lost 6 bases, J lost 2 bases, and 4 bases stayed unmatched. This CDR3 is 12 amino acids long. The germline V gene encodes CDR1 DFQATT and CDR2 SNEGSKA (reference sequence). This CDR3 reads CSANRGAYEQYF. CDR3 bases: TGCAGTGCGAACAGGGGAGCCTACGAGCAGTACTTC.

This clonotype occurred many times. The V and J genes are TRBV14 and TRBJ2-2; D is uncertain. Germline V gene lookup returns CDR1 SGHDN and CDR2 FVKESK. This CDR3 region has 15 residues. V was trimmed by 1 base and J by 1 base, leaving 7 bases between them. This chain's CDR3 is CASSQATKNTGELFF. The CDR3 DNA reads TGTGCCAGCAGCCAAGCTACCAAGAACACCGGGGAGCTGTTTTTT.

This clonotype has only a few counts. Its ends do not fully match the called genes, so a read error is possible. The chain joins TRBV19 to TRBJ1-3; 7 nucleotides match TRBD1. Per germline, CDR1 LNHDA and CDR2 SQIVND (reference sequence). The CDR3 spans 14 residues. The CDR3 nucleotides are TGCGCTACACAAGGGGGCTCAGCCGGAAACACCATATATTTT. This gives the protein CATQGGSAGNTIYF. The full variable domain, rest sourced from reference TRBV19 and TRBJ1-3, is DGGITQSPKYLFRKEGQNVTLSCEQNLNHDAMYWYRQDPGQGLRLIYYSQIVNDFQKGDIAEGYSVSREKKESFPLTVTSAQKNPTAFYLCATQGGSAGNTIYFGEGSWLTVV.

The table lists this clonotype with a few counts. The V gene is TRBV20-1, the J gene TRBJ2-7, with no clear D. CDR3 length equals 11 residues. The germline V gene encodes CDR1 DFQATT and CDR2 SNEGSKA (reference sequence). The ends were cut back, 6 bases at V and 6 bases at J, with 12 bases in the middle. Here the CDR3 DNA reads TGCAGTGCCCGAGCTATTCCCGAGCAGTACTTC. This gives the protein CSARAIPEQYF.

This clonotype was seen repeatedly, ten times or more. V usage is TRBV6-1 and J usage is TRBJ2-5, with 11 nucleotides matching TRBD2. Germline CDR1 reads MNHNS; CDR2 reads SASEGT. CDR3 length equals 15 residues. After removal of 6 bases from V and 5 bases from J, the junction contained 8 bases not matched to a gene. The CDR3 coding sequence is TGTGCCAGCAGCCTACTAGCGGGAGTACGTGAGACCCAGTACTTC. The encoded protein is CASSLLAGVRETQYF.

This clonotype has a count of ten or more. This chain joins TRBV5-5 and TRBJ2-7; tentatively, D is TRBD1 or TRBD2 (6 bases each). V lost 3 bases, J lost 7 bases, and 20 bases lay in between. This CDR3 comprises 15 residues. Germline assignment: CDR1 SGHKS and CDR2 YYEKEE (reference sequence). CDR3 loop: CASSSAGQGVGEQYF. CDR3 in DNA: TGTGCCAGCAGCTCCGCGGGACAAGGGGTGGGGGAGCAGTACTTC.

This clonotype has a handful of counts. This chain uses TRBV6-5 with TRBJ2-1; perhaps TRBD2 as D (6 bases). V dropped 8 bases and J dropped 9 bases, with 20 bases sitting between them. Germline CDR1 is MNHEY and CDR2 is SVGAGI. This CDR3 contains 14 residues. The CDR3 loop reads CASGSGVYDGEQFF. CDR3 DNA: TGTGCCAGCGGGTCGGGAGTGTATGACGGTGAGCAGTTCTTC.

This clonotype was seen repeatedly, ten times or more. The chain couples TRBV7-9 to TRBJ1-4; TRBD1 matches at 8 bases. V dropped 5 bases and J dropped 8; count of bases not matched to a gene: 10. CDR1 SEHNR and CDR2 FQNEAQ come from the germline V gene (reference sequence). This CDR3 comprises 15 residues. The CDR3 DNA reads TGTGCCAGCAGCCCGGCCGGGACAGGTCTCGAAAAACTGTTTTTT. Translated: CASSPAGTGLEKLFF.

This clonotype was recorded a few times. The chain employs TRBV6-6 and TRBJ1-2; D gene ambiguous. Per the germline V gene, CDR1 is MNHNY and CDR2 is SVGAGI (reference sequence). This CDR3 region has 11 residues. V was clipped by 8 bases and J by 5 bases, with 9 bases between them. This CDR3 reads CASGERYGYTF. DNA for the CDR3: TGTGCCAGCGGAGAACGTTATGGCTACACCTTC.

This clonotype was recorded at least ten times. This chain links TRBV12-3 or TRBV12-4 with TRBJ2-7, with D uncertain. V lost 3 bases and J lost 5, with 5 bases in between. CDR3 length: 11 amino acids. DNA for the CDR3: TGTGCCAGCAGTTTTCTTAACGAGCAGTACTTC. It yields the protein CASSFLNEQYF.